The rows below give T cell receptor beta chains drawn from one sample of a study of blood T cell repertoires in COVID-19. Produced via immunoSEQ multiplex PCR; TCRdb's table is partial and in-frame only. The data show around 43,000 clones, roughly 87% seen once. Sequences were obtained from peripheral blood. These receptors originate from a human donor in a cohort sampled during active COVID-19. The CDR3 runs from the conserved cysteine through the conserved F or W. The order of the fields is V gene, D gene, J gene, clone size, CDR3 DNA, CDR3 protein. The D gene is left open where the match is weak. Size tells how often a clone was seen (once, few, many) or the class of an expanded clone, and some rows leave it out.

V gene: TRBV18; D gene: NA; J gene: TRBJ1-1; clone size: NA; CDR3 DNA: TGTGCCAGCTCACTCGGTGGCGGAGACACTGAAGCTTTCTTT; CDR3 protein: CASSLGGGDTEAFF
V gene: TRBV6-4; D gene: NA; J gene: TRBJ2-7; clone size: NA; CDR3 DNA: TGTGCCAGCAGTGAAGTTTTTAGCTCCTACGAGCAGTACTTC; CDR3 protein: CASSEVFSSYEQYF
V gene: TRBV29-1; D gene: TRBD2; J gene: TRBJ2-5; clone size: NA; CDR3 DNA: TGCAGCGTGGCGGCGGGGGGTACCGGAGAGACCCAGTACTTC; CDR3 protein: CSVAAGGTGETQYF
V gene: TRBV2; D gene: TRBD1; J gene: TRBJ1-1; clone size: NA; CDR3 DNA: TGTGCCAGCAGTGAATTGCTGCCAGGGGGACTGAACACTGAAGCTTTCTTT; CDR3 protein: CASSELLPGGLNTEAFF
V gene: TRBV7-9; D gene: TRBD1; J gene: TRBJ1-2; clone size: NA; CDR3 DNA: TGTGCCAGCAGCTTAGGTCCAGAGTATGGACAGGGGGCTGGAGGCTACACCTTC; CDR3 protein: CASSLGPEYGQGAGGYTF
V gene: TRBV27; D gene: NA; J gene: TRBJ2-1; clone size: NA; CDR3 DNA: TGTGCCAGCAGTTTGCAACAGGCCTACAATGAGCAGTTCTTC; CDR3 protein: CASSLQQAYNEQFF
V gene: TRBV9; D gene: TRBD2; J gene: TRBJ2-5; clone size: NA; CDR3 DNA: TGTGCCAGCAGCCGGGGGGGCAGGTCGTCAGAGACCCAGTACTTC; CDR3 protein: CASSRGGRSSETQYF
V gene: TRBV15; D gene: TRBD1; J gene: TRBJ1-1; clone size: NA; CDR3 DNA: TGTGCCACCAGCAATATAAATAGGGACAGCGGAGCTTTCTTT; CDR3 protein: CATSNINRDSGAFF
V gene: TRBV5-1; D gene: TRBD2; J gene: TRBJ2-4; clone size: NA; CDR3 DNA: TGCGCCAGCAGCCCGATAGCGGGAGGGTCCCTAGCCAAAAACATTCAGTACTTC; CDR3 protein: CASSPIAGGSLAKNIQYF
V gene: TRBV4-1; D gene: TRBD2; J gene: TRBJ2-1; clone size: NA; CDR3 DNA: TGCGCCAGCAGCCGAGCCCCTAGCGGGAATATAAATGAGCAGTTCTTC; CDR3 protein: CASSRAPSGNINEQFF
V gene: TRBV5-1; D gene: NA; J gene: TRBJ2-2; clone size: NA; CDR3 DNA: TGCGCCAGCAGCCGGCAGGGGCCCCAGATGTCCGGGGAGCTGTTTTTT; CDR3 protein: CASSRQGPQMSGELFF
V gene: TRBV5-1; D gene: NA; J gene: TRBJ1-2; clone size: NA; CDR3 DNA: TGCGCCAGCAGCCTGGGCGGGGAAGGGGGCTACACCTTC; CDR3 protein: CASSLGGEGGYTF
V gene: TRBV12-5; D gene: NA; J gene: TRBJ1-1; clone size: NA; CDR3 DNA: TGTGCTAGTGGTTTGCCAGGGGACACTGAAGCTTTCTTT; CDR3 protein: CASGLPGDTEAFF
V gene: TRBV7-2; D gene: TRBD2; J gene: TRBJ2-5; clone size: NA; CDR3 DNA: TGTGCCAGCAGCTTACACCCTCTCGCCGGGGGGGAGACCCAGTACTTC; CDR3 protein: CASSLHPLAGGETQYF
V gene: TRBV30; D gene: TRBD2; J gene: TRBJ2-3; clone size: NA; CDR3 DNA: TGTGCCTGGAGGCGGGAGGGCCGTTCATTAGATACGCAGTATTTT; CDR3 protein: CAWRREGRSLDTQYF
V gene: TRBV9; D gene: NA; J gene: TRBJ2-5; clone size: NA; CDR3 DNA: TGTGCCAGCAGCGCCGAGGGGGGGGTTCTGGAGACCCAGTACTTC; CDR3 protein: CASSAEGGVLETQYF
V gene: TRBV5-5; D gene: NA; J gene: TRBJ1-5; clone size: NA; CDR3 DNA: TGTGCCAGCAGCCTATACAGGGTTAGCAATCAGCCCCAGCATTTT; CDR3 protein: CASSLYRVSNQPQHF
V gene: TRBV30; D gene: TRBD2; J gene: TRBJ2-3; clone size: NA; CDR3 DNA: TGTGCCTGGGGGACCCTAGCGGGCGATACGCAGTATTTT; CDR3 protein: CAWGTLAGDTQYF
V gene: TRBV18; D gene: NA; J gene: TRBJ2-1; clone size: NA; CDR3 DNA: TGTGCCAGCTCACCCGGGCCAGGGAACTACAATGAGCAGTTCTTC; CDR3 protein: CASSPGPGNYNEQFF
V gene: TRBV5-1; D gene: TRBD1; J gene: TRBJ2-5; clone size: NA; CDR3 DNA: TGCGCCAGCAGCTCGCAGGGGGATGGTGGGGAGACCCAGTACTTC; CDR3 protein: CASSSQGDGGETQYF
V gene: TRBV5-1; D gene: TRBD1; J gene: TRBJ1-3; clone size: NA; CDR3 DNA: TGCGCCAGCAGTCCGACAGGGGTATCGGGAAACACCATATATTTT; CDR3 protein: CASSPTGVSGNTIYF
V gene: TRBV30; D gene: NA; J gene: TRBJ1-1; clone size: NA; CDR3 DNA: TGTGCCTGGAAGACCCGCGACAGACGGAACACTGAAGCTTTCTTT; CDR3 protein: CAWKTRDRRNTEAFF
V gene: TRBV4-1; D gene: TRBD2; J gene: TRBJ2-5; clone size: NA; CDR3 DNA: TGCGCCAGCAGCCTGCGACTAGCGGGGAACGGAAGAGAGACCCAGTACTTC; CDR3 protein: CASSLRLAGNGRETQYF
V gene: TRBV19; D gene: NA; J gene: TRBJ2-1; clone size: NA; CDR3 DNA: TGTGCCAGTAGTATGGGACGGACTAACAATGAGCAGTTCTTC; CDR3 protein: CASSMGRTNNEQFF
V gene: TRBV5-1; D gene: TRBD2; J gene: TRBJ2-1; clone size: NA; CDR3 DNA: TGCGCCAGCAGCCCGGGGGGTTACAATGAGCAGTTCTTC; CDR3 protein: CASSPGGYNEQFF
V gene: TRBV7-2; D gene: NA; J gene: TRBJ2-3; clone size: NA; CDR3 DNA: TGTGCCAGCGGCTGGGACTTGTATTTT; CDR3 protein: CASGWDLYF
V gene: TRBV5-8; D gene: TRBD2; J gene: TRBJ2-5; clone size: NA; CDR3 DNA: TGTGCCAGCAGCTCGGGACTAGCGGCCTCCTACCAAGAGACCCAGTACTTC; CDR3 protein: CASSSGLAASYQETQYF
V gene: TRBV25-1; D gene: TRBD1; J gene: TRBJ2-3; clone size: NA; CDR3 DNA: TGTGCCAGCAGTACCCGACAGGGGGCCTTCACAGATACGCAGTATTTT; CDR3 protein: CASSTRQGAFTDTQYF
V gene: TRBV6-2/TRBV6-3; D gene: TRBD2; J gene: TRBJ2-5; clone size: NA; CDR3 DNA: TGTGCCAGCAGTTATGGGAGACTAGCGGGGCTCCAAGAGACCCAGTACTTC; CDR3 protein: CASSYGRLAGLQETQYF
V gene: TRBV30; D gene: NA; J gene: TRBJ2-7; clone size: NA; CDR3 DNA: TGTGCCTGGAGTCCTGCTAGAAAACATAAGTACTTC; CDR3 protein: CAWSPARKHKYF
V gene: TRBV7-8; D gene: NA; J gene: TRBJ1-6; clone size: NA; CDR3 DNA: TGTGCCAGCAGCTTAGATGGGCAGGGGAATTCACCCCTCCACTTT; CDR3 protein: CASSLDGQGNSPLHF
V gene: TRBV7-6; D gene: TRBD1; J gene: TRBJ1-3; clone size: NA; CDR3 DNA: TGTGCCAGCAGCTTTGGACAGGGCTACTCTGGAAACACCATATATTTT; CDR3 protein: CASSFGQGYSGNTIYF
V gene: TRBV7-8; D gene: TRBD2; J gene: TRBJ2-1; clone size: NA; CDR3 DNA: TGTGCCAGCAGCCCGAGGACTAGCTACAATGAGCAGTTCTTC; CDR3 protein: CASSPRTSYNEQFF
V gene: TRBV7-2; D gene: NA; J gene: TRBJ2-7; clone size: NA; CDR3 DNA: TGTGCCAGCAGCCCCCCCGGCTCCTACGAGCAGTACTTC; CDR3 protein: CASSPPGSYEQYF
V gene: TRBV7-2; D gene: TRBD2; J gene: TRBJ2-1; clone size: NA; CDR3 DNA: TGTGCCAGCAGCCCTAACCCAACGGGAGGCCCCCCACAGTTCTTC; CDR3 protein: CASSPNPTGGPPQFF
V gene: TRBV30; D gene: NA; J gene: TRBJ2-6; clone size: few; CDR3 DNA: TGTGCCTGGAGGGAGAGGTCTGGGGCCAACGTCCTGACTTTC; CDR3 protein: CAWRERSGANVLTF
V gene: TRBV19; D gene: NA; J gene: TRBJ1-2; clone size: NA; CDR3 DNA: TGTGCCAGTAGTATGGGGGGACTGAGCTATGGCTACACCTTC; CDR3 protein: CASSMGGLSYGYTF
V gene: TRBV30; D gene: NA; J gene: TRBJ2-1; clone size: NA; CDR3 DNA: TGTGCCTGGAGTGTGGCAGGGAGGATCGCCTACAATGAGCAGTTCTTC; CDR3 protein: CAWSVAGRIAYNEQFF
V gene: TRBV7-9; D gene: NA; J gene: TRBJ1-3; clone size: NA; CDR3 DNA: TGTGCCAGCAGCTTTATGGGCAGGCAAGGTGGAAACACCATATATTTT; CDR3 protein: CASSFMGRQGGNTIYF
V gene: TRBV4-1; D gene: TRBD2; J gene: TRBJ2-1; clone size: NA; CDR3 DNA: TGCGCCAGCAGCCACGCCGGGACTAGCGGCAATGAGCAGTTCTTC; CDR3 protein: CASSHAGTSGNEQFF
V gene: TRBV9; D gene: TRBD2; J gene: TRBJ2-2; clone size: NA; CDR3 DNA: TGTGCCAGCAGCACATTCGCGGGAGGAAACACCGGGGAGCTGTTTTTT; CDR3 protein: CASSTFAGGNTGELFF
V gene: TRBV5-4; D gene: TRBD1; J gene: TRBJ2-1; clone size: NA; CDR3 DNA: TGTGCCAGCAGTCTCAACCGGGACAGAGCCTTCGATGAGCAGTTCTTC; CDR3 protein: CASSLNRDRAFDEQFF
V gene: TRBV9; D gene: NA; J gene: TRBJ1-1; clone size: NA; CDR3 DNA: TGTGCCAGCAGCCCCCCCAGGGCGGGAACGTCTGAAGCTTTCTTT; CDR3 protein: CASSPPRAGTSEAFF
V gene: TRBV7-9; D gene: NA; J gene: TRBJ2-2; clone size: NA; CDR3 DNA: TGTGCCAGCAGCTTGTCATCAGCGAAGGAGCTGTTTTTT; CDR3 protein: CASSLSSAKELFF